This T cell receptor beta chain was found in a study of vaccination and CD4 T cells after COVID-19. Study background: Each convalescent patient was PCR positive for SARS-CoV-2 on nasal swab; several cases were mild and one severe. In culture, cells were exposed to overlapping spike peptides from SARS-CoV-2, HCoV-NL63, HCoV-OC43 and HCoV-229E. Recovered patients in the cohort numbered six men and four women, two of them Hispanic.

The Oncomine TCR Beta short-read assay was what sequenced the DNA obtained from cultured CD4+ T cells. Using its own MiXCR run on the PCR reads, TCRdb lists one record per CDR3 protein. The table lists some 6,900 distinct CDR3 sequences, roughly 18% of them singletons. This clonotype is categorized as medium-sized. Its antigen is still unknown. Sample treatment: approximately nine-day PBMC culture with coronavirus spike peptide pools or control peptides (ViraFEST assay). The sample consisted of CD4+ T cells from blood, cultured in vitro. The sequence was collected from a human donor who had recovered from COVID-19.

For the CDR3, the DNA is TGTGCCAGCAGTTACCAAACAGGGGGCAACACAGATACGCAGTATTTT. This encodes CASSYQTGGNTDTQYF. The chain couples TRBV6-2 or TRBV6-3 to TRBJ2-3; 9 nucleotides agree with TRBD1. V lost 2 bases to trimming and J lost 2 bases; unmatched junction nucleotides: 5. The CDR3 runs to 16 residues. CDR1 is MNHEY, CDR2 SVGEGT, per germline.